This TCR beta chain is drawn from a study of CD8 T cells in ankylosing spondylitis. Study-level results: In peripheral blood, disease-linked CD8+ clones occurred at relatively low frequencies. Prior literature has documented some motif variants in synovial fluid and blood from reactive arthritis. Significantly higher representation of disease-linked clones was reported for matched ankylosing spondylitis synovial fluid. A TCR beta motif of 7 to 9 highly homologous variants seemed to mark ankylosing spondylitis blood.

Quantitative 5'-RACE with molecular barcodes generated TCR beta libraries. TCRdb itself ran the 5' RACE reads through MiXCR, one entry per CDR3 protein. The data hold fewer than 250,000 distinct CDR3 sequences, with 15% to 20% observed a single time. The CDR3 is 16 residues long. Trimming cost V 6 bases and J 0 bases, with 18 bases left between them. This clonotype was counted a few times. The antigen remains unidentified. The receptor comes from a male donor with ankylosing spondylitis. Sequenced input: blood, either unsorted or a sorted T cell fraction (not recorded which). The V call is TRBV12-3 or TRBV12-4, the J call TRBJ2-7; no clear D gene. The CDR3 is CASSNYFSTSSYEQYF. The CDR3 coding sequence is TGTGCCAGCAGCAACTACTTCTCTACGAGCTCCTACGAGCAGTACTTC.